Each of the 19 T cell receptor beta chains below was sequenced from the same sample in a study of blood T cells in healthy people across ages. Together with a sample-barcoded 5' primer, a J-beta primer mix was included in a second PCR lasting roughly 6 to 12 cycles. A single record per CDR3 protein comes from TCRdb applying MiXCR to the 5' RACE reads. Seen here are approximately 820,000 distinct CDR3 sequences, 40% to 50% observed once, and the top ten hold under 20%. The sequencing input was blood. These receptor sequences come from a man in his sixties in good health.

The sample holds one count of this clonotype. One end of the junction is discordant with germline, which a read error may explain. The chain has TRBV12-3 or TRBV12-4 and TRBJ1-6; D gene unclear. The CDR3 is 14 amino acids. CDR3 protein: CASSETPYNSLLHF. The DNA of the CDR3 is TGTGCCAGCAGCGAAACACCGTATAATTCACTCCTCCACTTT.

The rearrangement uses TRBV30 and TRBJ2-2, with D possibly being TRBD1 (6 bases). Between the trimmed V and J ends, which lost 3 bases and 5 bases, there was a span of 13 bases. Germline CDR1 GTSNPN, CDR2 SVGIG (reference sequence). The CDR3 runs to 14 residues. The CDR3 protein is CAWSAQGTTGELFF. As DNA, the CDR3 is TGTGCCTGGAGCGCACAGGGCACGACCGGGGAGCTGTTTTTT.

The rearrangement links TRBV7-3 to TRBJ1-1; no definite D call. Trimming shortened V by 1 base and J by 1 base, and 7 bases separated the two germline ends. Germline CDR1 SGHTA, CDR2 FQGTGA. CDR3 length: 14 amino acids. This chain's CDR3 is CASSLSASNTEAFF. The CDR3 DNA reads TGTGCCAGCAGCTTAAGTGCGTCGAACACTGAAGCTTTCTTT.

This clonotype has just a few counts. The CDR3 DNA reads TGTGCCAGCTCACGCCAGGGGGCCGGGTACAATGAGCAGTTCTTC. Translated: CASSRQGAGYNEQFF. The chain combines TRBV18 with TRBJ2-1; 8 bases fit TRBD1. In germline, CDR1 is KGHSH, CDR2 LQKENI. The CDR3 covers 15 residues. Losses at the gene ends were 4 bases for V and 4 bases for J; bases not matched to a gene: 6. Complete variable domain (other parts from reference TRBV18 and TRBJ2-1): NAGVMQNPRHLVRRRGQEARLRCSPMKGHSHVYWYRQLPEEGLKFMVYLQKENIIDESGMPKERFSAEFPKEGPSILRIQQVVRGDSAAYFCASSRQGAGYNEQFFGPGTRLTVL.

The CDR3 region has the DNA TGCAGTGCTAGAGAGGAGGGGGCCACATATGGCGATGAGCAGTTCTTC. It is translated as CSAREEGATYGDEQFF. The V call is TRBV20-1, the J call TRBJ2-1; maybe TRBD1 (7 bases). The CDR3 sequence is 16 residues long. The V end was cut by 0 bases, the J end by 8 bases, with 20 bases between. Germline values: CDR1 DFQATT, CDR2 SNEGSKA (reference sequence).

This sequence joins TRBV20-1 and TRBJ2-5, with D tentatively TRBD1 (8 bases). The germline V gene encodes CDR1 DFQATT and CDR2 SNEGSKA (reference sequence). V was cut by 3 bases and J by 4 bases, with 18 bases left in between. The CDR3 runs 15 residues. This CDR3 is CSASRQGRGPETQYF. The CDR3 bases are TGCAGTGCTAGTAGACAGGGGAGGGGTCCAGAGACCCAGTACTTC.

Concerning this clonotype: An end of the junction differs from the germline gene, which may be a read error. The chain combines TRBV11-2 with TRBJ1-1; tentative D call: TRBD1 (6 bases). Per the germline V gene, CDR1 is SGHAT and CDR2 is FQNNGV. This CDR3 region has 15 residues. The CDR3 loop is CASSSTNRANAEAFF. DNA for the CDR3: TGTGCCAGCAGCTCTACTAACAGGGCGAACGCTGAAGCTTTCTTT.

This clonotype turned up a few times. V gene TRBV3-1 combines with J gene TRBJ2-7; D possibly uses TRBD1 or TRBD2 (6 bases each). V dropped 0 bases and J dropped 5 bases, with 17 bases sitting between them. The CDR3 has 16 amino acids. Germline CDR1 reads LGHDT; CDR2 reads YNNKEL (reference sequence). CDR3 protein: CASSQDRRGPKDEQYF. Written as DNA, the CDR3 is TGTGCCAGCAGCCAAGATCGCCGGGGGCCTAAGGACGAGCAGTACTTC.

This clonotype was found a few times. The chain employs TRBV3-1 and TRBJ2-6; D remains unclear. The germline V gene encodes CDR1 LGHDT and CDR2 YNNKEL (reference sequence). The CDR3 extends over 17 amino acids. Trimming shortened V by 0 bases and J by 0 bases, and 9 bases separated the two germline ends. The CDR3 spells CASSQEGSYSGANVLTF. CDR3 DNA sequence: TGTGCCAGCAGCCAAGAGGGCAGTTACTCTGGGGCCAACGTCCTGACTTTC.

The V and J genes are TRBV20-1 and TRBJ2-7; possibly TRBD2 for D (6 bases). Germline assignment: CDR1 DFQATT and CDR2 SNEGSKA (reference sequence). This CDR3 is 16 amino acids long. Trimming stripped 0 bases from V and 7 bases from J, with 22 bases between. This chain's CDR3 is CSARDLGGDVRHEQYF. CDR3 in DNA: TGCAGTGCTAGAGATCTCGGGGGAGACGTTAGGCATGAGCAGTACTTC.

The chain couples TRBV5-1 to TRBJ1-1; D perhaps matches TRBD1 (5 bases). The CDR3 has 16 residues. V lost 2 bases and J lost 0, with 14 bases in between. Per germline, CDR1 SGHRS and CDR2 YFSETQ. As DNA, the CDR3 is TGCGCCAGCAGCTTCGGGACTGGGGGTGTGAACACTGAAGCTTTCTTT. This codes for CASSFGTGGVNTEAFF.

The chain combines TRBV6-2 or TRBV6-3 with TRBJ2-5, with D possibly matching TRBD1 (6 bases). The J call may be wrong; the DNA end is better matched by TRBJ2-7. The CDR3 runs 14 residues. CDR1 and CDR2 from the germline V gene are MNHEY and SVGEGT. As DNA, the CDR3 is TGTGCCAGCAGTTACTCAGGACAGCCCGACGAGCAGTACTTC. Protein product: CASSYSGQPDEQYF.

V is TRBV7-2 and J is TRBJ2-1; D gene unclear. With 5 bases removed from V and 10 bases from J, the gap between germline ends came to 24 bases. The CDR3 loop spans 16 amino acids. Germline V gives CDR1 SGHTA, CDR2 FQGNSA. CDR3 loop: CASSVDPAGSIREQFF. The CDR3 nucleotides read TGTGCCAGCAGCGTAGACCCCGCCGGGTCAATTAGGGAGCAGTTCTTC.

This clonotype was counted only a few times. This chain connects TRBV9 to TRBJ1-1, with D possibly TRBD1 on 6 matching bases. The V gene's germline CDR1 is SGDLS and CDR2 YYNGEE. The CDR3 is 15 residues long. V shed 0 bases and J shed 0 bases, with 9 bases lying between them. The CDR3 DNA is TGTGCCAGCAGCGTAGCAGGGGATCTGAACACTGAAGCTTTCTTT. Its translation: CASSVAGDLNTEAFF.

V is TRBV30 and J is TRBJ2-1, with 10 bases lining up with TRBD1. Trimming removed 2 bases from V and 6 bases from J; junction bases left unmatched: 4. Germline CDR1 GTSNPN, CDR2 SVGIG (reference sequence). The CDR3 runs to 14 residues. The CDR3 loop reads CAWSTGQGTNEQFF. The CDR3, as DNA: TGTGCCTGGAGTACGGGACAGGGGACCAATGAGCAGTTCTTC.

The genes are TRBV24-1 and TRBJ1-2; D not certain. V lost 1 base, J lost 4 bases, and 9 bases lay in between. The germline gives CDR1 KGHDR, CDR2 SFDVKD. The CDR3 contains 14 residues. CDR3 DNA: TGTGCCACCAGTGATTTCCAGCCACCCTATGGCTACACCTTC. Translated, it gives CATSDFQPPYGYTF.

This clonotype was recorded many times. The chain has TRBV4-3 and TRBJ2-5; possible D gene TRBD2, 6 bases. The CDR3 consists of 15 residues. V lost 0 bases, J lost 4 bases, and 12 bases lay in between. Germline V CDR1 and CDR2: LGHNA, YSLEER. As DNA, the CDR3 is TGCGCCAGCAGCCAAGATACCCAGGGAGGAGAGACCCAGTACTTC. This gives the protein CASSQDTQGGETQYF.

The rearrangement joins TRBV6-2 or TRBV6-3 to TRBJ2-7; D is undetermined. From germline, CDR1 is MNHEY and CDR2 SVGEGT. V dropped 6 bases and J dropped 6 bases, with 18 bases sitting between them. CDR3 length: 14 amino acids. CDR3 protein: CASRTPWPIGEQYF. The DNA for the CDR3 is TGTGCCAGCAGAACCCCCTGGCCCATAGGCGAGCAGTACTTC.

This chain uses TRBV20-1 with TRBJ2-1; D remains unclear. The CDR3 extends over 13 amino acids. Trimming pared 5 bases from V and 0 bases from J, leaving 8 bases between. Germline V CDR1 and CDR2: DFQATT, SNEGSKA (reference sequence). The CDR3 DNA follows: TGCAGTGCTCGGGCCTACTCCTACAATGAGCAGTTCTTC. Amino acids: CSARAYSYNEQFF.